This T cell receptor beta chain is drawn from a study of prognosis after radiotherapy for stage I lung cancer listed by TCRdb under 2021. The study in broad terms: Between early 2018 and January 2019, approximately 18 stage I NSCLC patients were enrolled in Nanjing, China. The cohort was made up of around 13 men and several women, with a median age of approximately 74 years and an age range of about 53 to 90 years. Peripheral blood TCR beta repertoires were profiled in stage I NSCLC patients before and after stereotactic body radiotherapy, and the study then linked these repertoires to distant failure. Enrolled patients comprised 12 to 15 with newly diagnosed primary stage I lung tumors and about five with oligometastatic NSCLC after surgical resection of the primary tumor. All patients were regarded as medically inoperable, because of comorbidities in approximately twelve patients and refusal of surgery in 7 or 8 patients. Four of the 19 patients developed distant metastases after SBRT, at a median of around 7 months; the other 15 showed no significant progression. SBRT was not combined with any concurrent therapy in any patient. Using image-guided IMRT or VMAT, SBRT was delivered in 3 to 5 fractions at a biologically effective dose of at least 100 Gy. Tumor histology was squamous cell carcinoma in 7 or 8 patients and adenocarcinoma in about a dozen. The study sequenced approximately 40 blood samples from around 20 patients, one before and one after SBRT per patient. What the work shows at the level of the full study, not this receptor alone: Limitations of the study included a small cohort and short follow-up, and the study findings need independent validation. Whether the expanded TCR clones were tumor-specific was not determined. Post-SBRT Shannon entropy and its change from baseline were lower in patients who developed distant metastases; baseline Shannon entropy was not associated with metastases. Differences in TRBV and TRBJ usage frequencies by metastasis status were reportedly observed in two V genes at baseline and in roughly 10 V and two J genes after SBRT. No adjustment for multiple comparisons was applied to any of the reported P values. A decrease in unique TCR clone counts was observed after SBRT (median 10,088 before versus around 6,900 after; Wilcoxon paired P=0.011).

The CDR3 spans 14 residues, from the cysteine through the phenylalanine. Only the CDR3 region is kept as DNA, spanning 42 bases read in frame from base 1. Two rounds of multiplex PCR were performed to amplify the TCR beta CDR3 region from genomic DNA. The first PCR round used primers specific to each TRBV and TRBJ gene, with sequences filed in Chinese patent CN105087789A. The second PCR round used universal primers. The Roche High Pure PCR Template Preparation Kit was used to extract genomic DNA from frozen PBMCs. Libraries were sequenced paired-end with 151 bp reads on an Illumina HiSeq 3000. The paper's processing steps were these. CutAdapt was used to remove raw reads lacking the multiplex PCR primer sequences. High-quality paired reads were merged into contigs with PEAR. MiXCR assigned TRB V, D and J gene segments to each contig by aligning to reference sequences. To remove sequencing errors, CDR3 sequences were clustered according to base quality and sequence similarity. Shannon entropy, normalized by the natural log of the productive TCR sequence number, served as the measure of diversity. Clonality was computed as one minus the ratio of Shannon entropy to the natural log of the number of unique clonotypes. The Youden index of ROC curves was used to select progression-free survival cut-offs for repertoire metrics, and analyses were performed in R 3.5.3. TCRdb cleaned the public reads at Q25 with fastp, built clones with MiXCR and kept in-frame beta chains. Each entry merges the rows of one CDR3 protein and shows their most common DNA and genes. TCRdb's processing, not the authors', yielded these V and J calls. The table for this sample lists about 59,000 distinct CDR3 sequences; about a quarter of them were counted only once. The top ten clonotypes cover roughly 7.5% of the sample.

No patient had a history of other malignancies or prior chemotherapy or radiotherapy, and all had node-negative disease on CT and PET/CT. At each of the two time points, about 6.3 milliliters of peripheral venous blood were collected into EDTA tubes. Ficoll-Paque Plus density-gradient centrifugation was used to isolate PBMCs. Samples were stored at -80°C immediately after collection until analysis. This clonotype was observed at least ten times. Its antigen is currently not known. The input lacks base qualities; no much larger clone sits a single base away. This receptor was identified in a donor of 50 years or more with non-small cell lung cancer. This material consisted of PBMCs, taken before or after stereotactic body radiation therapy (not recorded which). The chain is encoded by TRBV3-2 joined to TRBJ2-1; the table calls TRBD1, which could not be checked here. TRBV3-2 is recorded as a pseudogene. DNA sequence: TGTGCCAGCAGCTCCCGGAAGGTCTACAATGAGCAGTTCTTC. The resulting protein is CASSSRKVYNEQFF.